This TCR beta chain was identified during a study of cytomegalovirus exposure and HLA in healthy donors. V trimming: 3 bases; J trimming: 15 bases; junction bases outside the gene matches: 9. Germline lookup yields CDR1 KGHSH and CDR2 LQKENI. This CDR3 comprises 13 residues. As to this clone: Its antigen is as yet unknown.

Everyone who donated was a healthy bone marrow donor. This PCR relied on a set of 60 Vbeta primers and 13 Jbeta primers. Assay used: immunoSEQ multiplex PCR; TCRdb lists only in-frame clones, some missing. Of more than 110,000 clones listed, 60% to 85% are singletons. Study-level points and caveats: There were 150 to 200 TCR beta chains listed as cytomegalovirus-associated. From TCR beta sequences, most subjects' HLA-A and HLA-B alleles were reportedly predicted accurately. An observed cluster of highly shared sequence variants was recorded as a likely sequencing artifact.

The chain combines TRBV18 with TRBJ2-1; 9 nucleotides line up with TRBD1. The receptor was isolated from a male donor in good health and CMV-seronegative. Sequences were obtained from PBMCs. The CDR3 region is CASSPDTDRGGFF. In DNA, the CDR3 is TGTGCCAGCTCACCGGACACGGACAGGGGTGGGTTCTTC.